This T cell receptor beta chain originates from a study of CD8+ T cells in alopecia areata. cDNA prepared by RNA extraction and subsequent reverse transcription served as the template for sequencing. Libraries were prepared by immunoSEQ multiplex PCR; TCRdb keeps only in-frame clonotypes and omits some of them. The table has about 110,000 clones, 59% seen once. Study results and limitations: Unlike in mice, where it was clearer, TCR sharing across patients was less clear, possibly HLA-related.

Comment on this clone: Its antigen is currently unknown.

The TCR was taken from a human donor in good health. What was sequenced was CD8+ T cells sorted from blood.

CDR3 sequence reads: CASRPTGDWETQYF. Written as DNA, the CDR3 is TGTGCCAGCAGACCGACAGGGGACTGGGAGACCCAGTACTTC. This chain links TRBV5-6 with TRBJ2-5; 8 bases map to TRBD1. Germline trimming cut 5 bases from V and 5 bases from J; bases unmatched to any gene: 8. This CDR3 comprises 14 residues. Per the germline V gene, CDR1 is SGHDT and CDR2 is YYEEEE.